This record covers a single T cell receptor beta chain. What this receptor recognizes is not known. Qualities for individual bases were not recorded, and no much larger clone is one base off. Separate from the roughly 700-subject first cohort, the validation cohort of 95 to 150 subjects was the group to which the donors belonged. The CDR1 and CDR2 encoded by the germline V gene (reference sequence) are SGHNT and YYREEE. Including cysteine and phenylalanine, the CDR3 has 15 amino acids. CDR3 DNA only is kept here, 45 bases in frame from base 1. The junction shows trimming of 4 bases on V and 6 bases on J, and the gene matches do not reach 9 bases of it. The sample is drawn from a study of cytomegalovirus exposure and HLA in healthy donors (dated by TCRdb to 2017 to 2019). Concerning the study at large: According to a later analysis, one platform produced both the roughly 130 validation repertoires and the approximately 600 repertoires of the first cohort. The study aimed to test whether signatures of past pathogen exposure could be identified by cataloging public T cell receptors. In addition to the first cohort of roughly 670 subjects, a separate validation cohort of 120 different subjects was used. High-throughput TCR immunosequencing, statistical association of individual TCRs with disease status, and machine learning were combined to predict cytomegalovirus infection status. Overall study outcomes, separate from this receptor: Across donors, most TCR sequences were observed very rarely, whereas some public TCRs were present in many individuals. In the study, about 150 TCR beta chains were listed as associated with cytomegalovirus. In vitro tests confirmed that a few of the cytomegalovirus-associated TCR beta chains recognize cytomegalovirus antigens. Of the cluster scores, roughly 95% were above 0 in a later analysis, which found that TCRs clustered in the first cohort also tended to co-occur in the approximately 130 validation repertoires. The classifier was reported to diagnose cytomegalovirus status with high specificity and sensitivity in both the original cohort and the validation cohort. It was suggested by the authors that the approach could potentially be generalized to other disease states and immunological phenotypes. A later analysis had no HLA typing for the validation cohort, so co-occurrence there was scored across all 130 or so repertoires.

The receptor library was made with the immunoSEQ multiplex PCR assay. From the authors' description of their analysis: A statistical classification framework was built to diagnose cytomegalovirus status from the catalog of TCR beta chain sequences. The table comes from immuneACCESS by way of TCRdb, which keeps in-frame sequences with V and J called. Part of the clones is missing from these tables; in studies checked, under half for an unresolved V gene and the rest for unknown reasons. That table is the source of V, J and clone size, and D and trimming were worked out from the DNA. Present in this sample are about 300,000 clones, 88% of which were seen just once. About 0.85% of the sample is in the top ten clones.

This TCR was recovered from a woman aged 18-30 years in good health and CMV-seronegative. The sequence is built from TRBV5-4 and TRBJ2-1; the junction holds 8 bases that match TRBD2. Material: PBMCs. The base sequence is TGTGCCAGCAGCCTACGGCGGGAGGTAGGCAATGAGCAGTTCTTC. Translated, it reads CASSLRREVGNEQFF.